The present TCR beta chain was sequenced within a study of cytomegalovirus exposure and HLA in healthy donors. Concerning this clone: The antigen is unknown.

13 Jbeta primers and 60 Vbeta primers were used for the PCR. Generated by immunoSEQ multiplex PCR, the TCRdb table keeps only in-frame clones and is missing some. The sample yields 90,000 or so clones, about 75% seen once. Study-wide results and limits: Cytomegalovirus association was assigned to more than 150 TCR beta chains. On later analysis, the bulk of CMV-associated TCR beta chains appeared to be HLA-restricted. An analysis done earlier found most TCR beta V segments productive about 87% or about 30% of the time.

Sequenced material: PBMCs. This receptor was identified in a man younger than 40 in good health and CMV-seropositive.

The DNA of the CDR3 is TGTGCCAGCAGTTTCGACTCGAACAATGAGCAGTTCTTC. Translating it yields CASSFDSNNEQFF. V is TRBV27 and J is TRBJ2-1; no firm D call. The V and J ends lost 3 bases and 5 bases respectively, with 8 bases between them. This CDR3 spans 13 amino acids. Germline V lookup: CDR1 MNHEY, CDR2 SMNVEV (reference sequence).